These 25 T cell receptor beta chains were sequenced from one sample in a study of beta chain features in type 1 diabetes listed by TCRdb under 2018. The library was generated by the immunoSEQ multiplex PCR assay. The High Capacity cDNA Reverse Transcription Kit was used to reverse transcribe all of the isolated RNA, meaning that expressed TCRB transcripts were what got sequenced. TCRdb obtained this table from immuneACCESS and retained in-frame rearrangements with V and J assigned. These tables miss some clones; where compared with another copy, unresolved V genes account for less than half of the shortfall, and the remainder is unexplained. For this sample there are about 110,000 clones; approximately 39% appear just once. In total, the top ten clones hold roughly 0.064% of the sample. Sample: stem cell memory CD4+ T cells from blood. The label giving this sample's cell subset or site can be read as: stem cell-like memory CD4+ T cells. These receptors came from a woman in her late teens or twenties in good health.

The V gene is TRBV28, the J gene TRBJ1-4; D uncertain. V was shortened by 4 bases and J by 5 bases, with 17 bases between the two germline ends. CDR3 size: 16 residues. The germline V gene encodes CDR1 MDHEN and CDR2 SYDVKM. The CDR3 loop reads CASSSPAAGINEKLFF. The CDR3 region has the DNA TGTGCCAGCAGTTCCCCAGCAGCGGGTATCAATGAAAAACTGTTTTTT.

In the case of this clone: One junction end disagrees with the germline gene, perhaps due to a read error. The rearrangement links TRBV6-5 to TRBJ2-7; D may be TRBD1 or TRBD2 (5 bases each). This CDR3 has 14 amino acids. The V gene's germline CDR1 is MNHEY and CDR2 SVGAGI. CDR3 in amino acids: CASSDSGQPYEQYF. Written as DNA, the CDR3 is TGTGCCAGCAGTGACTCGGGGCAACCCTACGAGCAGTACTTC.

The rearrangement links TRBV27 to TRBJ2-1, with TRBD1 as a possible D gene (5 bases). The CDR3 spans 15 residues. V was cut by 2 bases and J by 4 bases, with 12 bases left in between. Germline assignment: CDR1 MNHEY and CDR2 SMNVEV (reference sequence). CDR3 sequence (DNA): TGTGCCAGCAGTTTACTGCAGGGAATGTACAATGAGCAGTTCTTC. Translation gives CASSLLQGMYNEQFF.

The chain joins TRBV29-1 to TRBJ1-2; D is unresolved. The CDR3 runs to 11 residues. V was trimmed by 8 bases and J by 1 base, leaving 8 bases between them. Germline V gene data show CDR1 as SQVTM and CDR2 as ANQGSEA. The CDR3 loop reads CSTTINYGYTF. The CDR3 DNA is TGCAGCACAACAATTAACTATGGCTACACCTTC.

This clone appeared a few times. CDR3 coding DNA: TGTGCCAGCAGCCGGAAAACTGGGACAGGATCCTACGAGCAGTACTTC. It encodes CASSRKTGTGSYEQYF. The chain recombines TRBV7-2 with TRBJ2-7, with 8 positions matching TRBD1. V was clipped by 5 bases and J by 1 base; unmatched bases: 10. Germline V gene sequence: CDR1 SGHTA, CDR2 FQGNSA. The CDR3 contains 16 residues.

The chain combines TRBV18 with TRBJ2-7, with D possibly TRBD2 on 5 matching bases. There are 14 residues in the CDR3. CDR1 KGHSH and CDR2 LQKENI come from the germline V gene. Trimming pared 2 bases from V and 0 bases from J, leaving 8 bases between. CDR3 residues: CASSPLRDSYEQYF. CDR3 DNA sequence: TGTGCCAGCTCACCATTGAGGGACTCCTACGAGCAGTACTTC. The whole variable domain, filled in from reference TRBV18 and TRBJ2-7, reads NAGVMQNPRHLVRRRGQEARLRCSPMKGHSHVYWYRQLPEEGLKFMVYLQKENIIDESGMPKERFSAEFPKEGPSILRIQQVVRGDSAAYFCASSPLRDSYEQYFGPGTRLTVT.

This clone has only a few counts. This chain uses TRBV29-1 with TRBJ2-6, with D possibly TRBD2 on 6 matching bases. CDR1 and CDR2 from the germline V gene are SQVTM and ANQGSEA. This CDR3 has 16 residues. V gave up 7 bases and J gave up 4 bases, with 20 bases separating them. The CDR3 DNA sequence: TGCAGCGCCGGGATTGCGCGGGGAGGAGGGGCCAACGTCCTGACTTTC. This sequence encodes CSAGIARGGGANVLTF.

This clone was seen only a few times. The chain carries TRBV19 and TRBJ1-2; 9 nucleotides line up with TRBD1. Looked up from germline, CDR1 is LNHDA and CDR2 is SQIVND (reference sequence). V lost 5 bases to trimming and J lost 7 bases; unmatched junction nucleotides: 11. This CDR3 has 15 residues. The CDR3 protein is CASSSGPGQGFGYTF. The CDR3 coding sequence is TGTGCCAGTAGTTCCGGCCCGGGACAGGGCTTTGGCTACACCTTC.

This clone was recorded once. The chain recombines TRBV7-2 with TRBJ2-2; no firm D call. Between the trimmed V and J ends, which lost 3 bases and 3 bases, there was a span of 5 bases. This CDR3 has 13 amino acids. The V gene's germline CDR1 is SGHTA and CDR2 FQGNSA. The CDR3 protein is CASSFYHTGELFF. Written as DNA, the CDR3 is TGTGCCAGCAGCTTCTACCACACCGGGGAGCTGTTTTTT.

This clone has only a few counts. The rearrangement links TRBV7-3 to TRBJ2-5, with D perhaps TRBD2 (5 bases). V was clipped by 4 bases and J by 3 bases, with 12 bases between them. Germline assignment: CDR1 SGHTA and CDR2 FQGTGA. There are 14 residues in the CDR3. The CDR3 DNA is TGTGCCAGCAGCTCCGGCCCCGGGGAAGAGACCCAGTACTTC. This translates into CASSSGPGEETQYF.

In nucleotides, the CDR3 is TGTGCCAGCAGCTCCCACCGACAGGGGACAGTCGGAAATGAGCAGTTCTTC. This sequence encodes CASSSHRQGTVGNEQFF. V is TRBV7-3 and J is TRBJ2-1; 8 nucleotides match TRBD1. The CDR3 consists of 17 residues. V shed 4 bases and J 7 bases; nucleotides not matched to a gene: 15. Germline CDR1 and CDR2: SGHTA and FQGTGA.

This clone was detected only a few times. The chain is built from TRBV29-1 and TRBJ2-1; 7 bases line up with TRBD1. Looked up from germline, CDR1 is SQVTM and CDR2 is ANQGSEA. V shed 7 bases, J shed 4 bases, and the junction held 7 bases outside the gene matches. This CDR3 contains 13 residues. The CDR3 sequence: CSAEATGYNEQFF. The CDR3 DNA reads as TGCAGCGCCGAAGCGACAGGGTACAATGAGCAGTTCTTC.

The chain uses TRBV30 and TRBJ1-4; perhaps TRBD1 as D (5 bases). This CDR3 spans 13 amino acids. Germline CDR1 is GTSNPN and CDR2 is SVGIG (reference sequence). V lost 1 base to trimming and J lost 8 bases, with 11 bases between them. The DNA of the CDR3 is TGTGCCTGGAGTGCCAGGGTGGTGGAAAAACTGTTTTTT. Its protein product is CAWSARVVEKLFF.

This clone was seen a handful of times. V is TRBV6-5 and J is TRBJ1-2, with D hard to call. This CDR3 comprises 15 residues. Germline lookup yields CDR1 MNHEY and CDR2 SVGAGI. The V end lost 4 bases, the J end lost 7 bases, and 19 bases lay between the germline ends. CDR3: CASSSTPGGYRGYTF. The CDR3 DNA follows: TGTGCCAGCAGTTCAACCCCCGGCGGGTATCGTGGCTACACCTTC.

For this clone: Other DNA sequences in this sample translate to the same CDR3. V usage is TRBV20-1 and J usage is TRBJ2-7; D uncertain. Germline V gives CDR1 DFQATT, CDR2 SNEGSKA (reference sequence). Trimming pared 5 bases from V and 4 bases from J, leaving 6 bases between. CDR3 length equals 10 residues. CDR3: CSALSYEQYF. CDR3 sequence (DNA): TGCAGTGCTCTTTCTTACGAGCAGTACTTC.

There are a few counts of this clone. The chain combines TRBV11-3 with TRBJ2-5, with TRBD2 identical over 8 bases. This CDR3 comprises 12 residues. Looked up from germline, CDR1 is SGHNT and CDR2 is YENEEA. The CDR3 bases are TGTGCAACCGGGGGGGAAGTAGAGACCCAGTACTTC. It is translated as CATGGEVETQYF.

The chain has TRBV19 and TRBJ1-5; D unclear. The CDR3 sequence is 14 residues long. Germline V gene data show CDR1 as LNHDA and CDR2 as SQIVND (reference sequence). The germline V and J ends were trimmed by 4 bases and 3 bases, with 10 bases remaining between them. The CDR3 protein is CASSRSRFNQPQHF. The DNA of the CDR3 is TGTGCCAGTAGTAGATCGAGGTTCAATCAGCCCCAGCATTTT.

This clone was found a few times. The chain recombines TRBV20-1 with TRBJ2-7; D remains unclear. CDR1 is DFQATT, CDR2 SNEGSKA, per germline (reference sequence). V gave up 4 bases and J gave up 2 bases, with 3 bases separating them. The CDR3 consists of 10 residues. Here the CDR3 DNA reads TGCAGTGCTACTACCTACGAGCAGTACTTC. Encoded protein: CSATTYEQYF.

The chain carries TRBV11-3 and TRBJ2-5, with D perhaps TRBD1 (6 bases). The CDR3 sequence is 15 residues long. The germline V gene encodes CDR1 SGHNT and CDR2 YENEEA. The V end was cut by 1 base, the J end by 5 bases, with 14 bases between. CDR3 region: CASSLAGTLGETQYF. DNA for the CDR3: TGTGCCAGCAGCTTAGCCGGGACATTAGGGGAGACCCAGTACTTC.

This clone was seen a handful of times. The chain links TRBV14 to TRBJ2-7; the D is unclear. Germline CDR1 is SGHDN and CDR2 is FVKESK. The V end lost 4 bases, the J end lost 0 bases, and 10 bases lay between the germline ends. The CDR3 has 14 residues. CDR3 bases: TGTGCCAGCAGCCTCGTGACTCACTCCTACGAGCAGTACTTC. Translation: CASSLVTHSYEQYF. The full variable domain, with the rest looked up from reference TRBV14 and TRBJ2-7, is EAGVTQFPSHSVIEKGQTVTLRCDPISGHDNLYWYRRVMGKEIKFLLHFVKESKQDESGMPNNRFLAERTGGTYSTLKVQPAELEDSGVYFCASSLVTHSYEQYFGPGTRLTVT.

V is TRBV19 and J is TRBJ2-1, with 10 bases identical to TRBD2. CDR1 and CDR2 from the germline V gene are LNHDA and SQIVND (reference sequence). The trim removed 5 bases at V and 4 bases at J, leaving 2 bases unmatched. This CDR3 is built from 14 residues. CDR3 sequence: CASSGLAEYNEQFF. CDR3 in DNA: TGTGCCAGTAGTGGACTAGCGGAGTACAATGAGCAGTTCTTC.

This clone appeared once. J is TRBJ2-5 and V is TRBV7-2, with TRBD2 matching 9 bases. J gave up 1 base and V 3 bases, and 3 bases lay outside the gene matches. The CDR3 spans 15 residues. Germline V gives CDR1 SGHTA, CDR2 FQGNSA. The CDR3 protein is CASSFRTSAQETQYF. As DNA, the CDR3 is TGTGCCAGCAGCTTCCGGACTAGCGCCCAAGAGACCCAGTACTTC.

This chain uses TRBV20-1 with TRBJ2-7; perhaps TRBD2 as D (5 bases). Germline CDR1 DFQATT, CDR2 SNEGSKA (reference sequence). The CDR3 sequence is 11 residues long. V was trimmed by 6 bases and J by 3 bases, leaving 9 bases between them. The CDR3 DNA reads as TGCAGTGCGGAAGAGGGCTACGAGCAGTACTTC. It is translated as CSAEEGYEQYF.

The chain uses TRBV23-1 and TRBJ2-1, with D perhaps TRBD1 (6 bases). TRBV23-1 is an open reading frame, and its role is uncertain. The length of the CDR3 is 15 residues. V was pared by 4 bases and J by 4 bases, with 14 bases between. CDR3 sequence (DNA): TGCGCCAGCAGTCTTCCGGACAGACTATACAATGAGCAGTTCTTC. Encoded protein: CASSLPDRLYNEQFF.

The J gene is TRBJ1-2, the V gene TRBV28; 7 bases line up with TRBD1. The germline V gene has CDR1 MDHEN and CDR2 SYDVKM. V shed 4 bases and J 5 bases; nucleotides not matched to a gene: 10. There are 15 residues in the CDR3. The CDR3 DNA reads as TGTGCCAGCAGTTCGAGGGGGCTTCTGGGATATGGCTACACCTTC. Its protein product is CASSSRGLLGYGYTF.